What follows describes a single T cell receptor (beta chain). The antigen it recognizes is unknown. Per-nucleotide qualities are absent, and no much larger clonotype sits a single base away. The record originates from a study of post-analysis software for immune sequencing data (dated by TCRdb to the mid-2010s). Regarding the study in general: Disease courses on record covered relapsing-remitting, secondary progressive and progressive-relapsing multiple sclerosis, though some patients had no subtype annotation. The multiple sclerosis patient repertoires were compared with 11 previously published healthy control repertoires from donors aged roughly 6 to 25 years. A subset of samples was prepared in parallel using single-end sample barcoding, then pooled and co-amplified after Illumina adapter ligation. General conclusions and limits of the study: Significantly lower normalized Chao1 diversity was found in multiple sclerosis patients than in controls, suggesting substantial peripheral T-cell clonal expansion. The control group was slightly older than the multiple sclerosis patient group. Significantly higher frequencies in patients than in controls were found for five or six TRBV segments, including TRBV5-6, TRBV5-1 and TRBV20-1. Strong co-clustering of samples prepared in the same batch was shown by direct clustering with F measure, prompting a batch-effect correction.

To prepare the library, PCR was applied. The sequencing machine was an Illumina HiSeq 2500. To reduce PCR and sequencing biases, unique molecular identifiers were incorporated into the TCR beta cDNA libraries. Approximately 500,000 cDNA molecules were obtained for every 1 to 10 million input T cells, so each molecule roughly corresponded to one T cell. The same protocol used for the earlier healthy control dataset was applied to prepare and sequence the patient libraries. Samples belonging to the same batch were prepared together, multiplexed and sequenced on a shared HiSeq lane. As for the authors' bioinformatics: MIGEC handled the raw barcoded reads, throwing out single-read molecular identifier groups before consensus assembly and CDR3 extraction. Clonotype tables were post-analysed with VDJtools, and diversity was normalized by down-sampling all datasets to the smallest sample size. In repertoire overlap clustering, CDR3 amino acid sequences, but not nucleotide sequences, were matched to correct batch-related cross-sample contamination. Through fastp at Q25 and MiXCR, TCRdb rebuilt clones from the public reads, retaining in-frame beta chains. Each CDR3 protein appears once, grouped with its most common genes and DNA. TCRdb assigned the V and J calls; the authors' analysis was not used. The sample records 380,000 or so distinct CDR3 sequences, approximately 33% of which are singletons. Of the sample, 10% to 15% is held by the ten largest clones.

V loses 4 bases, J loses 6 bases, and the germline ends lie 12 bases apart. As encoded in the germline V gene, CDR1 is LGHNA while CDR2 is YNFKEQ. Including cysteine and phenylalanine, the CDR3 has 14 amino acids. The sequence is cut down to CDR3 DNA, 42 bases in frame from base 1. TCR beta repertoires were profiled from peripheral blood of 10 to 15 young patients with multiple sclerosis to demonstrate the VDJtools post-analysis software. Multiple sclerosis patients were children and adolescents aged roughly 6 to 16 years. This sequence originates from a girl aged 10 to 17 with multiple sclerosis. The chain links TRBV4-2 with TRBJ2-2, and the D gene may be TRBD1, 6 bases matching. The sample taken for sequencing was blood. CDR3 protein: CASSPDRSAGELFF. The sequence in DNA is TGTGCCAGCAGCCCTGACAGGTCCGCCGGGGAGCTGTTTTTT.